This TCR beta chain is from a study of blood T cell repertoires in COVID-19. Study context: Whether acute or convalescent, the COVID-19 samples came from the United States, Italy and Spain.

Measured with immunoSEQ multiplex PCR; TCRdb has only the in-frame clones, and not every one. The sample lists 140,000 or so clones; around four fifths were seen once. Germline trimming cut 4 bases from V and 4 bases from J; bases unmatched to any gene: 4. Looked up from germline, CDR1 is PRHDT and CDR2 is FYEKMQ (reference sequence). The CDR3 has 16 amino acids. This clone was recorded a few times. This clonotype originated in a woman between 40 and 50 years old who had recovered from COVID-19. The J gene is TRBJ2-1, the V gene TRBV13; 13 bases agree with TRBD2. Sequencing used PBMCs or T cells enriched from blood (not recorded which). The chain's CDR3 is CASSSLTSGGYNEQFF. The DNA of the CDR3 is TGTGCCAGCAGCTCGCTGACTAGCGGGGGGTACAATGAGCAGTTCTTC.